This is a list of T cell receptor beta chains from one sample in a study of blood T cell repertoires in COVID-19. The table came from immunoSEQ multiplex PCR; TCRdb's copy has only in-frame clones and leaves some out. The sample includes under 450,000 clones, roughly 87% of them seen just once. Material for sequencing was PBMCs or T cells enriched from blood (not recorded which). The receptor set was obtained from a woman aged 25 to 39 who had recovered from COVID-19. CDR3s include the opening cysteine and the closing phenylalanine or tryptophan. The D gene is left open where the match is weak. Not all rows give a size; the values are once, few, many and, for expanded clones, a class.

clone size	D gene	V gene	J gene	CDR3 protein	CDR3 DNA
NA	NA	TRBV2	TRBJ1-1	CASDTGGTEAFF	TGTGCCAGCGACACGGGAGGCACTGAAGCTTTCTTT
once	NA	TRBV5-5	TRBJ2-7	CASSLTVSPVSYEQYF	TGTGCCAGCAGCTTGACGGTGAGCCCGGTCTCCTACGAGCAGTACTTC
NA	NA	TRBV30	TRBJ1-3	CACPSESSGNTIYF	TGTGCCTGTCCATCGGAGAGCTCTGGAAACACCATATATTTT
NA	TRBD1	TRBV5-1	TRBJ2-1	CASSLAGGNEQFF	TGCGCCAGCAGCTTGGCAGGGGGCAATGAGCAGTTCTTC
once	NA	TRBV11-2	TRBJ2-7	CASSSNLRVSEQYF	TGTGCCAGCAGCTCCAACCTCAGGGTGAGCGAGCAGTACTTC
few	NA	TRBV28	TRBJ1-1	CASTVSGTEAFF	TGTGCCAGCACTGTCTCGGGGACTGAAGCTTTCTTT
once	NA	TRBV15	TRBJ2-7	CATSAGRSITYEQYF	TGTGCCACCAGCGCAGGGCGGTCGATTACCTACGAGCAGTACTTC
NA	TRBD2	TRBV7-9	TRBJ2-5	CASSAIAGEQETQYF	TGTGCCAGCAGCGCAATAGCGGGGGAGCAAGAGACCCAGTACTTC
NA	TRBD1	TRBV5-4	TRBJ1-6	CASSLGDRASSPLHF	TGTGCCAGCAGCTTGGGGGACAGGGCCTCTTCACCCCTCCACTTT
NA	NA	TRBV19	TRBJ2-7	CASSIADSYYEQYF	TGTGCCAGTAGTATTGCGGACAGCTACTACGAGCAGTACTTC
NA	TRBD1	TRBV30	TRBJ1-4	CAWGQGVNEKLFF	TGTGCCTGGGGACAGGGGGTTAATGAAAAACTGTTTTTT
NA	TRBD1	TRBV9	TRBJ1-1	CASSVGTGGHTEAFF	TGTGCCAGCAGCGTAGGGACAGGCGGGCACACTGAAGCTTTCTTT
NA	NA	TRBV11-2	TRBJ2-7	CASSLAAEFGSSYEQYF	TGTGCCAGCAGCTTAGCGGCGGAGTTTGGAAGCTCCTACGAGCAGTACTTC
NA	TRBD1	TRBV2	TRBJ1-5	CASRPKPRQGAQHF	TGTGCCAGCAGGCCCAAACCTAGACAGGGGGCCCAGCATTTT
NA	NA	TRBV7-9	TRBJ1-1	CASSSQGGTEAFF	TGTGCCAGCAGCTCACAGGGTGGGACTGAAGCTTTCTTT
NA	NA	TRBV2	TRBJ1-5	CASLRNSGNQPQHF	TGTGCCAGCCTACGTAACTCGGGCAATCAGCCCCAGCATTTT
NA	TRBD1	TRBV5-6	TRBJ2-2	CASSSEGGLYTGELFF	TGTGCCAGCAGCTCGGAAGGGGGCCTTTACACCGGGGAGCTGTTTTTT